This T cell receptor beta chain was found in a study of monozygotic twins with inflammatory bowel disease. Study conclusions and caveats: Support for a single strong signal or clonotype associated with IBD was absent. Twins classed as concordant or discordant showed no difference in repertoire similarity, possibly from limited power.

Germline values: CDR1 KGHDR, CDR2 SFDVKD. There are 15 residues in the CDR3. As regards this clonotype: As yet, its antigen is unknown.

Template switching was used to attach UMIs, which incorporated a 6-nucleotide sample barcode. Each CDR3 protein gets one entry in TCRdb, which reprocessed the 5' RACE reads and gives no DNA. The sample is made up of approximately 200,000 distinct CDR3 sequences, and the top ten hold roughly 1.5% of it. Input material: blood. The source is a human donor with ulcerative colitis or Crohn's disease, or a healthy co-twin of an affected twin (not recorded which). The chain carries TRBV24-1 and TRBJ1-5; TCRdb gives TRBD1 as the D gene, but with no DNA this cannot be confirmed. The chain's CDR3 is CATREGTGDDQPQHF.